What follows is one T cell receptor (beta chain) and its context. This sample is drawn from a study of blood T cell repertoires in COVID-19. Repertoires were generated with immunoSEQ multiplex PCR, while TCRdb's copy carries only in-frame clones and drops some. The sample has about 370,000 clones; nearly 90% are singletons. CDR1 is SGDLS, CDR2 YYNGEE, per germline. The ends lost 0 bases at V and 7 bases at J; junction bases unmatched: 6. The CDR3 runs 14 residues. The sequence came from a man between 18 and 29 years old with active or convalescent COVID-19. The sample consisted of peripheral blood. The V gene is TRBV9, the J gene TRBJ2-7; 8 nucleotides align to TRBD1. The CDR3 coding sequence is TGTGCCAGCAGCGTAGGGCAGGGGGCTCGGGAGCAGTACTTC. Its protein is CASSVGQGAREQYF.